Listed here are 4 T cell receptor beta chains from one sample, sequenced in a study of blood T cell repertoires in COVID-19 (dated by TCRdb to 2018 to 2021). The library was prepared using the immunoSEQ multiplex PCR assay. TCRdb holds this immuneACCESS table with in-frame rearrangements only. Some clones are missing; in checked studies, unresolved V genes explain under half, and the rest has no known cause. The sample table contains more than 250,000 clones; only one count was recorded for over 70% of them. The ten top clones hold 1% to 1.5% of the sample. The sample was peripheral blood. These receptors were obtained from a woman aged 45 to 65 with acute or convalescent COVID-19.

In its sample, this clone was seen once. The chain links TRBV24-1 to TRBJ2-2; D remains unclear. The CDR3 has 15 amino acids. The ends were cut back, 4 bases at V and 3 bases at J, with 11 bases in the middle. Germline loops: CDR1 KGHDR, CDR2 SFDVKD. As DNA, the CDR3 is TGTGCCACCAGTGACCCTACTATCCACACCGGGGAGCTGTTTTTT. Amino acids: CATSDPTIHTGELFF.

The chain is built from TRBV2 and TRBJ2-2, with D maybe TRBD1 (6 bases). Trimming stripped 5 bases from V and 2 bases from J, with 9 bases between. Germline values: CDR1 SNHLY, CDR2 FYNNEI. The CDR3 is 14 amino acids. The CDR3 sequence is CASSRDTNTGELFF. The CDR3 coding sequence is TGTGCCAGCAGTAGGGACACCAACACCGGGGAGCTGTTTTTT. The whole variable domain, filled in from reference TRBV2 and TRBJ2-2, reads EPEVTQTPSHQVTQMGQEVILRCVPISNHLYFYWYRQILGQKVEFLVSFYNNEISEKSEIFDDQFSVERPDGSNFTLKIRSTKLEDSAMYFCASSRDTNTGELFFGEGSRLTVL.

The chain couples TRBV5-4 to TRBJ2-1, with TRBD2 matching 12 bases. Germline V gene lookup returns CDR1 SGHNT and CDR2 YYREEE (reference sequence). V lost 1 base and J lost 8; bases outside the gene matches: 16. CDR3 length: 19 amino acids. Here the CDR3 reads CASSLRGLAGGLWKDEQFF. The CDR3 DNA sequence: TGTGCCAGCAGCTTGCGAGGGCTAGCGGGAGGGCTATGGAAGGATGAGCAGTTCTTC.

The chain employs TRBV11-2 and TRBJ1-1; TRBD1 might be the D (6 bases). CDR3 length: 15 residues. V shed 6 bases and J shed 1 base, with 15 bases lying between them. CDR1 and CDR2 (germline): SGHAT, FQNNGV. CDR3 DNA sequence: TGTGCCAGCAGGGGGGTGAGGGGGTCGAACACTGAAGCTTTCTTT. As protein: CASRGVRGSNTEAFF.